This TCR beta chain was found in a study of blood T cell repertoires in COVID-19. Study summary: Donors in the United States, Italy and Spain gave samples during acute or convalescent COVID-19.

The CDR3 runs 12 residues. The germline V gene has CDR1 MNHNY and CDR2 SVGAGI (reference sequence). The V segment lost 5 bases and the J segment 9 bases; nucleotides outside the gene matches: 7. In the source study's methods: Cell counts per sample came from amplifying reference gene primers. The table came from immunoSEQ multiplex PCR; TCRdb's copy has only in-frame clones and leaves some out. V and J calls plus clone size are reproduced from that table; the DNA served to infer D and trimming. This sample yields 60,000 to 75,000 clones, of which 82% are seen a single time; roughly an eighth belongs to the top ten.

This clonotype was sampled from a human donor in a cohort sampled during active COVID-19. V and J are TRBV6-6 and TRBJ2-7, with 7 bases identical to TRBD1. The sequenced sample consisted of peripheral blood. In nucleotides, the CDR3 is TGTGCCAGCAGTACAACAGGGGTCGGGCAGTACTTC. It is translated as CASSTTGVGQYF.